This T cell receptor beta chain was found in a study of T-cell reconstitution after alpha-beta-depleted transplantation in children. Ten or more counts support this clonotype. The authors prepared the TCRbeta library with unique molecular identifiers. Each CDR3 protein gets one entry after TCRdb re-called the PCR reads with MiXCR. The table records about 110,000 distinct CDR3 sequences, about 9.4% of them present only once. The CDR3 loop spans 11 amino acids. The germline V and J ends were trimmed by 3 bases and 7 bases, with 6 bases remaining between them. Germline assignment: CDR1 LGHDT and CDR2 YNNKEL (reference sequence).

The clonotype originates from a human donor who donated a stem cell graft to a child with acute lymphoblastic leukemia. The chain joins TRBV3-1 to TRBJ1-1; unclear D gene. Sequencing was performed on PBMCs from the stem cell graft donor, taken from the stem cell graft. The CDR3 loop is CASSQRNEAFF. The DNA of the CDR3 is TGTGCCAGCAGCCAGAGGAATGAAGCTTTCTTT.